This T cell receptor beta chain derives from a study of shared clonotypes between healthy human individuals (dated by TCRdb to about 2020). The study in broad terms: Three men and a couple of women, aged 18 to 49 years, made up the cohort. For each donor, CD4 naive and CD4 memory were each run on three plates, CD8 naive on two plates, and CD8 memory on one plate. To estimate repertoire size and how much clonotypes are shared between individuals, the study performed deep sequencing of blood TCR repertoires from roughly five healthy adults. Libraries were prepared and TCR repertoires were sequenced by different laboratories using diverse techniques, in order to increase sequencing depth and limit assay-specific biases. Each donor's leukapheresis produced roughly between about 0.9 and 9.5 billion PBMCs. On the study overall, not on this receptor specifically: Sharing across a few donors was observed for about 5% of naive CD4, around 3.5% of naive CD8, over 2% of memory CD4, and roughly 0.4% of memory CD8 clonotypes. Pairwise subsampling led to the expectation that sequencing depth would affect the degree of clonotype sharing among donors. Compared with non-shared clonotypes, clonotypes shared by all four sorted-subset donors had higher generation probabilities. Even with the large sequencing depth, rarefaction of the sorted-subset datasets indicated that sequencing was incomplete. Naive subsets generally had larger estimated clonotype richness than memory subsets. Sampling was restricted to blood, and TCR repertoires in tissue are likely to differ from TCR repertoires in blood. The genetic and exposure-history diversity represented was limited by the small number of donors.

Using the deep immunoSEQ assay, multiplex PCR amplified TCR CDR3 regions from genomic DNA. For each cell subset, the extracted genomic DNA was distributed evenly across all wells of several immunoSEQ 96-well plates, and each plate served as one replicate. For sorted subsets, roughly 200 ng of genomic DNA, equivalent to roughly 33,000 T cell genomes, went into each replicate PCR. Purified libraries were measured with a Qubit 3.0 fluorometer, size-checked on a Bioanalyzer 2100, and measured again with the KAPA Library Quantification kit. Every immunoSEQ 96-well plate was sequenced on a separate single-read 150-cycle Illumina NextSeq 550 flow cell. On the study's bioinformatics: The immunoSEQ output contained only junctional sequences without quality scores, so filtering could not match that applied to full-length reads. To assign V/J genes and CDR3, sequences were annotated against IMGT germline references using PyIR, a Python wrapper for IgBLAST v1.9. Any read was removed if the V/J assignment was weak (E-value above 1e-6), the CDR3 was missing, or the read contained stop codons, out-of-frame junctions, or ambiguous translated residues. V3J clonotypes were defined by identical inferred V gene, J gene, and CDR3 amino acid sequence. To compute the percentage overlap between repertoires, the number of shared unique clonotypes was divided by the size of the smaller repertoire. Repertoire richness was assessed with RTK rarefaction, the Chao1 estimator, and Recon v2.1 estimates of unobserved clonotypes. For all TCRbeta clonotypes obtained by the gDNA method from four donors, generation probabilities were computed with OLGA. Entries here come from immuneACCESS through TCRdb and include only in-frame sequences with V and J called. Some clones fail to appear in such tables; in the studies checked, an unresolved V gene covers under half of the shortfall, and the cause of the remainder is unknown. V, J and clone size were drawn from that table, and D and trimming were deduced from the DNA. For this sample the table gives about 180,000 clones, of which roughly 91% were detected only once. The ten most abundant clones make up roughly 0.07% of the sample.

Note on this clone: It lacks a known antigen. No base quality values were provided; no much bigger clone lies one nucleotide off.

Donors were healthy HIV-negative adults with no recently reported acute infections or vaccinations. All donors were Caucasian adults living in Nashville, Tennessee, USA. CD4+ T cells were enriched through magnetic negative selection, after which naive cells were positively selected on CD45RA and the remaining negative fraction served as the memory subset. Blood was collected by leukapheresis, and PBMCs were isolated by Ficoll-Histopaque density gradient centrifugation and then cryopreserved in liquid nitrogen vapor phase. Purity and quantity of every magnetically sorted T cell population were checked by analytical flow cytometry. Each sorted fraction had its genomic DNA isolated and then quantified by UV absorbance on a Nanodrop 2000c. Source material: naive CD4+ T cells sorted from blood. The cell subset or site label, read with the paper, signifies: CD45RA+ positively selected. This clonotype was obtained from a woman aged 25 to 39 in good health.

The base sequence is TGTGCCACCCAGAGGGGTCAGGGTATGGCTGAAGCTTTCTTT. It is translated as CATQRGQGMAEAFF. This sequence uses TRBV19 and TRBJ1-1; the best D guess is TRBD1, with 5 bases matching. The germline V gene (reference sequence) yields LNHDA for CDR1 and SQIVND for CDR2. The CDR3 runs 14 residues from the cysteine to the phenylalanine. The only DNA kept is the CDR3, 42 bases in frame from the first base. Trimming costs V 10 bases and J 6 bases, and their ends lie 21 bases apart.